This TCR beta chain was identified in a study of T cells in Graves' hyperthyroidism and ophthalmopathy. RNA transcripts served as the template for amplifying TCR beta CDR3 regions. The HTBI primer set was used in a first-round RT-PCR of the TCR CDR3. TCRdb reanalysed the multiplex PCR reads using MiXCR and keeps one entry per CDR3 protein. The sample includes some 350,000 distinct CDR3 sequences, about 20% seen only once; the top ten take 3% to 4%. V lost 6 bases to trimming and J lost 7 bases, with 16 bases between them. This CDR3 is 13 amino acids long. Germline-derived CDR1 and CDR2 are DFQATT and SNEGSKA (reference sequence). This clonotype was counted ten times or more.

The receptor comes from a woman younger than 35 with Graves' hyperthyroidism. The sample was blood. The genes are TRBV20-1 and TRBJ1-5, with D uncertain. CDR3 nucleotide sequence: TGCAGTGCCGAGAGACGCGGGATGCAGCCCCAGCATTTT. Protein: CSAERRGMQPQHF.